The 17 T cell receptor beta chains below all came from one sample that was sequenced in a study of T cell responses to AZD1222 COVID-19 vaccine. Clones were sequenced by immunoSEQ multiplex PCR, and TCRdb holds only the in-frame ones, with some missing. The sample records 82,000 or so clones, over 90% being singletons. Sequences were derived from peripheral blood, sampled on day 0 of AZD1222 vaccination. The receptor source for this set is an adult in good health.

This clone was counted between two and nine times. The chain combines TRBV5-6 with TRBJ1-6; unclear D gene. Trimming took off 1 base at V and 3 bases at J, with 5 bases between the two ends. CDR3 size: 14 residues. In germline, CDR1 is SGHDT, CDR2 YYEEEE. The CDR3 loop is CASSLPVYNSPLHF. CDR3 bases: TGTGCCAGCAGCTTGCCAGTCTATAATTCACCCCTCCACTTT.

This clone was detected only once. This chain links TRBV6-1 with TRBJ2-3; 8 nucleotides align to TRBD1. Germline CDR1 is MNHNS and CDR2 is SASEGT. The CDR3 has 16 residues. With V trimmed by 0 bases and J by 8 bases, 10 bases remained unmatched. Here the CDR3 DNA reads TGTGCCAGCAGTGAAGCCCCCGGACAGGGTGGGGGTACGCAGTATTTT. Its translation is CASSEAPGQGGGTQYF.

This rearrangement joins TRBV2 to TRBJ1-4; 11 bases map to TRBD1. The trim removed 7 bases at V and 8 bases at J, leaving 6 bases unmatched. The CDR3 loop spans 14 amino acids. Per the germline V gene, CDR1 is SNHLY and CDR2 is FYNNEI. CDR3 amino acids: CASKGQGVIEKLFF. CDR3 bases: TGTGCCAGCAAGGGACAGGGGGTAATAGAAAAACTGTTTTTT.

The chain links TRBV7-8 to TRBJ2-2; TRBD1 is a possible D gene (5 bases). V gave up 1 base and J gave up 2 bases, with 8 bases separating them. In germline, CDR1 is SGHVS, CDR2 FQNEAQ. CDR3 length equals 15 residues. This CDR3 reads CASSLGTLNTGELFF. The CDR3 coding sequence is TGTGCCAGCAGCTTAGGGACACTTAACACCGGGGAGCTGTTTTTT.

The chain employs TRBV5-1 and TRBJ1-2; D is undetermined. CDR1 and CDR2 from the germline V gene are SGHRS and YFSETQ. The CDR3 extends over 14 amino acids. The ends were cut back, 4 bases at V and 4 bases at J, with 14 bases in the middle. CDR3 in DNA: TGCGCCAGCAGCCCAGGAAAGGAAGGCTATGGCTACACCTTC. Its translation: CASSPGKEGYGYTF.

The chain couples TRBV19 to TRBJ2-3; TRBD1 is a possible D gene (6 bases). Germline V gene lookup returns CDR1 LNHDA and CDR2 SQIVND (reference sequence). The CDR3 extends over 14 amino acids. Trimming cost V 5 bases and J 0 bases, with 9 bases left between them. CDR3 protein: CASSARGSTDTQYF. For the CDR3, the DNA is TGTGCCAGTAGTGCGAGGGGGAGCACAGATACGCAGTATTTT.

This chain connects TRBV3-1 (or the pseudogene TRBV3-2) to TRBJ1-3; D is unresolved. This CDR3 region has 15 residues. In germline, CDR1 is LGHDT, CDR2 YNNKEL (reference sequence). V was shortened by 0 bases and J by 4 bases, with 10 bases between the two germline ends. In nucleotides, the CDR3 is TGTGCCAGCAGCCAAGATTGGGGAATCGGAAACACCATATATTTT. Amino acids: CASSQDWGIGNTIYF.

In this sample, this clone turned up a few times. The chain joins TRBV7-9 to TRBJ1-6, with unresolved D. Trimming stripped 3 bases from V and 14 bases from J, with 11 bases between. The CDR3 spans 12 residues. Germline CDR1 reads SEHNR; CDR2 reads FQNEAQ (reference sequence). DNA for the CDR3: TGTGCCAGCAGCTTGGCAGGAGTAACCCTCCACTTT. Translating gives CASSLAGVTLHF.

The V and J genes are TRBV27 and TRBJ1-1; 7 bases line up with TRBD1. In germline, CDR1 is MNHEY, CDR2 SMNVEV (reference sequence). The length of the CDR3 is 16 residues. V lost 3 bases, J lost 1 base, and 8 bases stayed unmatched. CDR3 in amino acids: CASSLTTGQENTEAFF. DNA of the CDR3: TGTGCCAGCAGTTTGACCACCGGACAGGAGAACACTGAAGCTTTCTTT.

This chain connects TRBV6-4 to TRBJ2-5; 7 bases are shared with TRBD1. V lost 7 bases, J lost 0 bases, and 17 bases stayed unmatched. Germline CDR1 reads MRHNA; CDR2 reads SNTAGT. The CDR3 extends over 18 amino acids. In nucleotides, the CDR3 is TGTGCCAGCATAGCAAGGTTCAGGGGGTTAATTTACCAAGAGACCCAGTACTTC. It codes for CASIARFRGLIYQETQYF.

The CDR3 loop reads CASSLWQARGNTIYF. In DNA, the CDR3 is TGTGCCAGCAGCTTGTGGCAGGCGCGCGGAAACACCATATATTTT. The V and J genes are TRBV5-8 and TRBJ1-3; unclear D gene. The CDR3 extends over 15 amino acids. V shed 1 base and J shed 4 bases, with 12 bases lying between them. Germline lookup yields CDR1 SGHTS and CDR2 YDEGEE.

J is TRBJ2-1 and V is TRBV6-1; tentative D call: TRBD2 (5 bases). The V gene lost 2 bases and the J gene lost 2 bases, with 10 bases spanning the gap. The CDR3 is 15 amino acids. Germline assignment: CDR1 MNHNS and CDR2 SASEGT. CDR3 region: CASSERGYTYNEQFF. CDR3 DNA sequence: TGTGCCAGCAGTGAACGCGGGTATACCTACAATGAGCAGTTCTTC.

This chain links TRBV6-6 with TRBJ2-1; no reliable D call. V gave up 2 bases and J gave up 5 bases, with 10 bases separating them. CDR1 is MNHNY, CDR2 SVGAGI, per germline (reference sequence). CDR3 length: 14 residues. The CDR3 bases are TGTGCCAGCAGTTACCCCCCAGAGAACAATGAGCAGTTCTTC. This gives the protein CASSYPPENNEQFF.

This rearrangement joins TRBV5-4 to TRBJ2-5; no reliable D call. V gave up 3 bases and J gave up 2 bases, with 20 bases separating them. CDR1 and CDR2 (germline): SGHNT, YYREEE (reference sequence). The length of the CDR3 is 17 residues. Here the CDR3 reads CASSYYPTYSPQETQYF. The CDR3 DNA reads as TGTGCCAGCAGCTACTATCCGACGTACAGTCCTCAAGAGACCCAGTACTTC.

CDR3 coding DNA: TGTGCCAGCAGTTTAGGCCATGAAAAACTGTTTTTT. Amino acids: CASSLGHEKLFF. The chain has TRBV28 and TRBJ1-4; D ambiguous. This CDR3 contains 12 residues. The germline V and J ends were trimmed by 2 bases and 6 bases, with 4 bases remaining between them. CDR1 and CDR2 (germline): MDHEN, SYDVKM. Full variable domain (remainder filled in from reference TRBV28 and TRBJ1-4): DVKVTQSSRYLVKRTGEKVFLECVQDMDHENMFWYRQDPGLGLRLIYFSYDVKMKEKGDIPEGYSVSREKKERFSLILESASTNQTSMYLCASSLGHEKLFFGSGTQLSVL.

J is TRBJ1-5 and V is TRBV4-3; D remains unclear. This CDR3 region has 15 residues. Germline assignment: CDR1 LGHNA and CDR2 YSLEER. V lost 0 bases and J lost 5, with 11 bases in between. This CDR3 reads CASSQDRSIDQPQHF. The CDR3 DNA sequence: TGCGCCAGCAGCCAAGACAGATCCATCGATCAGCCCCAGCATTTT.

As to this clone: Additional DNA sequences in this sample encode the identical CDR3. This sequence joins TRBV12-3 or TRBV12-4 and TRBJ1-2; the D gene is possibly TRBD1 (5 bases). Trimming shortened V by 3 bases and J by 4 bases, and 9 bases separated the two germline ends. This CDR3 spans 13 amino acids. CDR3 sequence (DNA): TGTGCCAGCAGTTTGGGCCAGGGCTATGGCTACACCTTC. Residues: CASSLGQGYGYTF.